One sample yielded the 4 T cell receptor beta chains listed below, sequenced in a study of T cell clonality in common variable immunodeficiency. This table comes from immunoSEQ multiplex PCR, and its TCRdb copy is limited to in-frame clones, with some not included. The data list around 30,000 clones, none observed once; 3.8% falls to the top ten. Sequences were obtained from peripheral blood mononuclear cells. Receptors were obtained from a person aged 18 to 75 in good health.

This clone is medium-sized (0.01 to 0.1%) by share. The read finishes 3 residues shy of the CDR3 end, and the germline J gene is used to complete it. J is TRBJ2-5 and V is TRBV20-1; 7 nucleotides agree with TRBD1. After removal of 5 bases from V and 4 bases from J, the junction contained 4 bases not matched to a gene. In germline, CDR1 is DFQATT, CDR2 SNEGSKA (reference sequence). The CDR3 is made up of 12 amino acids. Incomplete CDR3 DNA: TGCAGTGCTTCGGGACAGCGAGAGACC. This sequence encodes CSASGQRET. In full, the CDR3 is CSASGQRETQYF.

This clone appeared a few times. The read ends 3 residues early relative to the CDR3; the germline J gene fills the gap. The J gene is TRBJ1-2, the V gene TRBV7-2; D is ambiguous. In germline, CDR1 is SGHTA, CDR2 FQGNSA. CDR3 length equals 14 residues. The DNA read from the CDR3 is TGTGCCAGCAGCTTAGTGGCGGGAACCTACGAC. It yields the protein CASSLVAGTYD. The CDR3 reads in full as CASSLVAGTYDYTF.

This clone was counted ten times or more. Read data end 3 residues before the CDR3 end; the end is taken from the germline J gene. The chain combines TRBV7-9 with TRBJ1-2; D is ambiguous. Germline values: CDR1 SEHNR, CDR2 FQNEAQ (reference sequence). This CDR3 region has 14 residues. Partial CDR3 DNA: TGTGCCAGCAGCTTAGATGCCCGGGCGGGGGGC. This translates into CASSLDARAGG. The CDR3 in full is CASSLDARAGGYTF.

This clone was recorded at least ten times. The sequence runs out 3 residues before the end of the CDR3; the remainder is reconstructed from the germline J gene. J is TRBJ2-7 and V is TRBV4-1; tentatively, D is TRBD2 (5 bases). Deletions cut 0 bases from V and 5 bases from J, with 17 bases between. Germline CDR1 and CDR2: MGHRA and YSYEKL. CDR3 length equals 16 residues. The CDR3 sequence: CASSQETGFLVDEQYF. The part of the CDR3 DNA that was read is TGCGCCAGCAGCCAAGAGACGGGGTTCCTAGTGGACGAG.